The source of this T cell receptor beta chain is a study of beta chain features in type 1 diabetes. General study results and limits: Reads derived from cDNA could over-represent cells showing high TCR expression. Small HLA sub-analyses could not settle whether HLA shapes TCRB rearrangement.

Expressed TCRB transcripts were sequenced because the isolated RNA had all been reverse transcribed beforehand. Some clones are missing from TCRdb's copy, which holds only in-frame ones; the method was immunoSEQ multiplex PCR. The sample records approximately 120,000 clones, under 40% being singletons. CDR3 size: 15 residues. Germline loops: CDR1 MDHEN, CDR2 SYDVKM. Unmatched junction bases numbered 7, after V lost 2 bases and J lost 4 bases. For this clone: The target antigen is unknown.

The chain links TRBV28 to TRBJ1-2, with TRBD1 identical over 7 bases. This sequence originates from a woman between 18 and 29 years old in good health. The sequenced sample consisted of stem cell memory CD4+ T cells from blood. The CDR3 here is CASSLRRGRGYGYTF. The CDR3 DNA is TGTGCCAGCAGTTTAAGGAGGGGGCGTGGCTATGGCTACACCTTC.